Following are 5 T cell receptor beta chains from one sample sequenced in a study of CD8 T cells in Susac syndrome (dated by TCRdb to between 2018 and 2021). The library was prepared using the immunoSEQ multiplex PCR assay. RNA was extracted using the RNeasy kit, and roughly 0.45 to 1 microgram was reverse transcribed with random hexamers. TCRdb ran its own pipeline on the public reads, namely fastp trimming at Q25 and MiXCR clone calling, and kept in-frame beta chains. Rows with one shared CDR3 protein collapse into an entry with the most common genes and DNA. The sample table lists approximately 90,000 distinct CDR3 sequences, 85% to 95% of them with a count of one. Of the sample, less than 0.35% is held by the ten largest clones. The sequenced sample was CD8+ T cells from PBMCs. These receptor sequences come from a human donor in good health.

The chain employs TRBV20-1 and TRBJ2-1, with 10 bases fitting TRBD2. There are 15 residues in the CDR3. The J segment lost 4 bases and the V segment lost 2 bases, leaving 5 bases of the junction unmatched. Germline-derived CDR1 and CDR2 are DFQATT and SNEGSKA (reference sequence). The DNA of the CDR3 is TGCAGTGCTAGAAGCGGGGGGGCCGTATACAATGAGCAGTTCTTC. This sequence encodes CSARSGGAVYNEQFF.

The chain has TRBV5-1 and TRBJ2-1; a possible D gene is TRBD1 (5 bases). Germline V CDR1 and CDR2: SGHRS, YFSETQ. This CDR3 region has 15 residues. The V end was cut by 7 bases, the J end by 5 bases, with 19 bases between. CDR3 nucleotide sequence: TGCGCCAGCGTTATTGGGTTACAGGCGAACAATGAGCAGTTCTTC. It yields the protein CASVIGLQANNEQFF.

V gene TRBV19 combines with J gene TRBJ2-1; the D gene is possibly TRBD1 (6 bases). Germline V CDR1 and CDR2: LNHDA, SQIVND (reference sequence). The CDR3 totals 15 residues. V lost 6 bases to trimming and J lost 0 bases, with 12 bases between them. CDR3 in amino acids: CASSPTGSSYNEQFF. CDR3 nucleotides: TGTGCCAGTAGCCCAACAGGGAGCTCCTACAATGAGCAGTTCTTC.

The chain uses TRBV7-9 and TRBJ2-1; weak D call: TRBD2 (5 bases). CDR1 is SEHNR and CDR2 is FQNEAQ in the germline V gene (reference sequence). CDR3 size: 15 residues. Between the trimmed V and J ends, which lost 2 bases and 4 bases, there was a span of 12 bases. The CDR3 loop is CASSLRDGIYNEQFF. The DNA for the CDR3 is TGTGCCAGCAGCTTAAGAGACGGGATATACAATGAGCAGTTCTTC.

This clonotype was detected once. The genes are TRBV2 and TRBJ2-1, with no clear D. CDR3 length: 13 residues. Germline loops: CDR1 SNHLY, CDR2 FYNNEI. V was cut by 5 bases and J by 4 bases, with 9 bases left in between. In DNA, the CDR3 is TGTGCCAGCAGTCAGACTTCATACAATGAGCAGTTCTTC. Its protein is CASSQTSYNEQFF.